This TCR beta chain was captured by sequencing in a study of shared clonotypes between healthy human individuals. Study-wide results and caveats: With few donors, the genetic and exposure-history diversity represented was limited. Among the subsets, naive ones generally showed larger estimated richness than memory ones.

The naive CD8 population came from CD45RO-negative cells selected for CCR7, without terminally differentiated effector memory CD45RA+ cells. Regarding this clone: The target antigen is unknown.

TCRdb keeps only in-frame clones here, not all; method: immunoSEQ multiplex PCR. Among about 600,000 clones listed, 95% to 96% were seen once. The sample comprised naive CD8+ T cells sorted from blood. This sequence originates from a woman in her twenties or thirties in good health.

CDR3 in DNA: TGTGCCAGCAGCTCATCCCGGGACCGGACCTCGCATGCCAAAAACATTCAGTACTTC. This sequence encodes CASSSSRDRTSHAKNIQYF. The genes are TRBV21-1 and TRBJ2-4. TRBV21-1 represents a pseudogene. This CDR3 has 19 amino acids.